This T cell receptor (beta chain) was sequenced for a study of PD-L1 blockade in urothelial cancer. Study details: At 3 weeks (second dose) and 6 weeks after starting treatment, blood was analyzed.

Germline loops: CDR1 KGHSH, CDR2 LQKENI. The CDR3 is 14 amino acids. V shed 4 bases and J 6 bases; nucleotides not matched to a gene: 7. Method: immunoSEQ multiplex PCR; TCRdb's copy keeps in-frame clones and lacks some. The sample records about 35,000 clones, roughly 80% being singletons. The origin of this receptor is a man between 65 and 79 years old with urothelial cancer. The genes are TRBV18 and TRBJ2-3, with TRBD2 identical over 7 bases. Sample: PBMCs, taken around atezolizumab (anti-PD-L1) treatment. This CDR3 is CASSQSSGADTQYF. Written as DNA, the CDR3 is TGTGCCAGCTCACAGTCTAGCGGTGCTGATACGCAGTATTTT. The whole variable domain, remainder taken from reference TRBV18 and TRBJ2-3, is NAGVMQNPRHLVRRRGQEARLRCSPMKGHSHVYWYRQLPEEGLKFMVYLQKENIIDESGMPKERFSAEFPKEGPSILRIQQVVRGDSAAYFCASSQSSGADTQYFGPGTRLTVL.